The next 30 T cell receptor beta chains were all read from a single sample in a study of cytotoxic CD8 clonotypes in ibrutinib-treated CLL. Profiled with immunoSEQ multiplex PCR; TCRdb holds only in-frame clones, not every one. Of 150,000 to 250,000 clones in the sample, approximately 72% were seen once. The source material was PBMCs, sampled after 24 months of ibrutinib treatment. The receptors stem from a human donor with chronic lymphocytic leukemia.

The rearrangement uses TRBV4-1 and TRBJ1-2, with 9 nucleotides matching TRBD1. The CDR3 runs to 15 residues. The germline gives CDR1 MGHRA, CDR2 YSYEKL. V dropped 4 bases and J dropped 1; count of bases not matched to a gene: 4. CDR3 region: CASSPRQGVNYGYTF. The CDR3 DNA reads as TGCGCCAGCAGCCCAAGACAGGGGGTTAACTATGGCTACACCTTC.

The V gene is TRBV7-6, the J gene TRBJ2-2; D not resolved. The CDR3 has 12 residues. Germline CDR1 and CDR2: SGHVS and FNYEAQ. Between the trimmed V and J ends, which lost 5 bases and 2 bases, there was a span of 3 bases. The DNA of the CDR3 is TGTGCCAGCAGCCTAAACACCGGGGAGCTGTTTTTT. As protein: CASSLNTGELFF.

The V and J genes are TRBV29-1 and TRBJ2-4, with TRBD2 matching over 8 bases. This CDR3 comprises 14 residues. Germline V gives CDR1 SQVTM, CDR2 ANQGSEA. V gave up 7 bases and J gave up 8 bases; unmatched junction bases: 13. CDR3 DNA: TGCAGCGCCACGAGATCCGGGACTAGTGACATTCAGTACTTC. It translates to CSATRSGTSDIQYF.

This clone occurred a few times. This sequence joins TRBV6-1 and TRBJ2-7; TRBD2 is a possible D gene (5 bases). The CDR3 contains 14 residues. CDR1 and CDR2 from the germline V gene are MNHNS and SASEGT. The V end lost 1 base, the J end lost 7 bases, and 14 bases lay between the germline ends. The CDR3 bases are TGTGCCAGCAGTGAAGACGTACGCTCGGGGGAGCAGTACTTC. Protein: CASSEDVRSGEQYF.

The chain is built from TRBV7-9 and TRBJ1-1; the D gene is possibly TRBD1 (6 bases). The CDR3 consists of 16 residues. The germline V and J ends were trimmed by 1 base and 5 bases, with 17 bases remaining between them. Germline lookup yields CDR1 SEHNR and CDR2 FQNEAQ (reference sequence). CDR3 residues: CASSLDLGTPGTEAFF. As DNA, the CDR3 is TGTGCCAGCAGCTTAGATCTCGGGACACCCGGGACTGAAGCTTTCTTT. The variable domain in full, completed from reference TRBV7-9 and TRBJ1-1, reads DTGVSQNPRHKITKRGQNVTFRCDPISEHNRLYWYRQTLGQGPEFLTYFQNEAQLEKSRLLSDRFSAERPKGSFSTLEIQRTEQGDSAMYLCASSLDLGTPGTEAFFGQGTRLTVV.

The chain links TRBV5-4 to TRBJ1-4; 7 bases line up with TRBD1. This CDR3 spans 15 amino acids. Germline V CDR1 and CDR2: SGHNT, YYREEE (reference sequence). The ends lost 4 bases at V and 6 bases at J; junction bases unmatched: 9. The CDR3 here is CASSRNRGGDEKLFF. CDR3 coding DNA: TGTGCCAGCAGCAGAAACAGGGGCGGTGATGAAAAACTGTTTTTT.

This sequence joins TRBV30 and TRBJ2-3; possibly TRBD2 for D (6 bases). Trimming took 4 bases from V and 1 from J, leaving 12 bases between them. CDR1 and CDR2 from the germline V gene are GTSNPN and SVGIG (reference sequence). CDR3 length: 14 residues. The CDR3 sequence: CAWTYSGGTDTQYF. DNA for the CDR3: TGTGCCTGGACCTATTCGGGGGGCACAGATACGCAGTATTTT.

The V and J genes are TRBV6-5 and TRBJ1-2, with D perhaps matching TRBD1 (5 bases). The germline V gene encodes CDR1 MNHEY and CDR2 SVGAGI. The CDR3 length is 14 residues. The germline V and J ends were trimmed by 2 bases and 6 bases, with 13 bases remaining between them. The CDR3 DNA sequence: TGTGCCAGCAGTTACAAAGACAGCCTCGATGGCTACACCTTC. Translated, it gives CASSYKDSLDGYTF.

The CDR3 DNA sequence: TGTGCCAGCAGCTTAGACCGGCTGGGAAATTACGAGCAGTACTTC. It translates to CASSLDRLGNYEQYF. V usage is TRBV11-1 and J usage is TRBJ2-7, with D unresolved. V was pared by 1 base and J by 4 bases, with 14 bases between. This CDR3 contains 15 residues. CDR1 SGHAT and CDR2 FQDESV come from the germline V gene (reference sequence).

This clone was seen a handful of times. The chain has TRBV27 and TRBJ1-2, with 10 nucleotides matching TRBD1. Germline lookup yields CDR1 MNHEY and CDR2 SMNVEV (reference sequence). This CDR3 has 16 amino acids. Trimming cost V 4 bases and J 4 bases; bases outside gene matches: 9. The CDR3, as DNA: TGTGCCAGCAGTTCCCTAGGACAGGGGGAAGGCTATGGCTACACCTTC. It specifies CASSSLGQGEGYGYTF.

The V call is TRBV30, the J call TRBJ1-2, with D unclear. The CDR3 consists of 14 residues. With 0 bases removed from V and 3 bases from J, the gap between germline ends came to 11 bases. Germline V gene sequence: CDR1 GTSNPN, CDR2 SVGIG (reference sequence). The CDR3 here is CAWSVGQTDYGYTF. Written as DNA, the CDR3 is TGTGCCTGGAGTGTCGGCCAGACTGACTATGGCTACACCTTC. Based on the CDR3 plus reference TRBV30 and TRBJ1-2, the full variable domain is SQTIHQWPATLVQPVGSPLSLECTVEGTSNPNLYWYRQAAGRGLQLLFYSVGIGQISSEVPQNLSASRPQDRQFILSSKKLLLSDSGFYLCAWSVGQTDYGYTFGSGTRLTVV.

The rearrangement uses TRBV7-9 and TRBJ1-5; the match to TRBD1 covers 7 bases. This CDR3 spans 14 amino acids. From germline, CDR1 is SEHNR and CDR2 FQNEAQ (reference sequence). V lost 3 bases, J lost 4 bases, and 3 bases stayed unmatched. The CDR3 bases are TGTGCCAGCAGCTTGCCAGGGGGGAATCAGCCCCAGCATTTT. Translating it yields CASSLPGGNQPQHF.

This chain uses TRBV7-8 with TRBJ2-5, with 9 bases fitting TRBD2. CDR1 SGHVS and CDR2 FQNEAQ come from the germline V gene. V was clipped by 7 bases and J by 4 bases; unmatched bases: 16. The CDR3 totals 17 residues. The CDR3 DNA sequence: TGTGCCAGCACCACACGGCTTGGCGGGAGGGCCCGAGAGACCCAGTACTTC. Protein sequence: CASTTRLGGRARETQYF.

The chain carries TRBV28 and TRBJ2-3, with TRBD2 matching over 7 bases. J lost 8 bases, V lost 5 bases, and 13 bases had no gene match. The CDR3 totals 15 residues. Germline lookup yields CDR1 MDHEN and CDR2 SYDVKM. CDR3 nucleotides: TGTGCCAGCAGTCCCCCTCGGGGGGAGCGGGGTACGCAGTATTTT. Translating it yields CASSPPRGERGTQYF.

This sequence joins TRBV18 and TRBJ1-1; 7 nucleotides align to TRBD1. There are 15 residues in the CDR3. From germline, CDR1 is KGHSH and CDR2 LQKENI. The J segment lost 1 base and the V segment lost 2 bases, leaving 4 bases of the junction unmatched. CDR3 protein: CASSPSGTENTEAFF. DNA for the CDR3: TGTGCCAGCTCACCATCCGGGACAGAGAACACTGAAGCTTTCTTT.

This sequence joins TRBV10-3 and TRBJ1-1; D not certain. V shed 2 bases and J shed 5 bases, with 24 bases lying between them. The CDR3 consists of 18 residues. Germline V CDR1 and CDR2: ENHRY, SYGVKD. This CDR3 reads CAISEGAVGSGKATEAFF. CDR3 DNA sequence: TGTGCCATCAGTGAGGGCGCCGTGGGGTCCGGTAAAGCAACTGAAGCTTTCTTT.

The DNA for the CDR3 is TGTGCCAGCAGCGTCGACAGGGGGTTGTACAATGAGCAGTTCTTC. Its translation is CASSVDRGLYNEQFF. The genes are TRBV9 and TRBJ2-1; 9 nucleotides align to TRBD1. Trimming at V came to 2 bases and at J to 4 bases, leaving 4 bases not matched to a gene. Germline values: CDR1 SGDLS, CDR2 YYNGEE. This CDR3 region has 15 residues.

This clone was recorded only once. The J gene is TRBJ1-2, the V gene TRBV7-9; no firm D call. Trimming shortened V by 5 bases and J by 4 bases, and 17 bases separated the two germline ends. Germline V gene lookup returns CDR1 SEHNR and CDR2 FQNEAQ (reference sequence). The CDR3 is 15 amino acids. CDR3 in DNA: TGTGCCAGCAGCCCATTGGCGGCGGATATCTATGGCTACACCTTC. As protein: CASSPLAADIYGYTF.

The rearrangement links TRBV20-1 to TRBJ2-5; 7 bases are shared with TRBD2. In germline, CDR1 is DFQATT, CDR2 SNEGSKA (reference sequence). The CDR3 is made up of 10 amino acids. The CDR3 DNA reads TGCAGAGCGGGACTTTCCACCCAGTACTTC. Its protein is CRAGLSTQYF.

J is TRBJ2-7 and V is TRBV4-1; 7 bases map to TRBD1. The CDR3 runs to 13 residues. The junction had 6 bases not matched to a gene; V was cut back by 4 bases and J by 6 bases. Germline CDR1 reads MGHRA; CDR2 reads YSYEKL. The CDR3 region has the DNA TGCGCCAGCAGCCGAAACAGGGGTAGCGAGCAGTACTTC. The encoded protein is CASSRNRGSEQYF.

The chain employs TRBV9 and TRBJ2-3, with D unresolved. Trimming removed 0 bases at V and 4 bases at J, with 12 bases between. The CDR3 has 15 amino acids. Germline V gene data show CDR1 as SGDLS and CDR2 as YYNGEE. The CDR3 nucleotides are TGTGCCAGCAGCGTAGCTGGACCGAAGGCAGATACGCAGTATTTT. Residues: CASSVAGPKADTQYF.

The chain uses TRBV7-2 and TRBJ2-7; 9 bases match TRBD2. The CDR3 is 14 amino acids. V gave up 1 base and J gave up 3 bases; unmatched junction bases: 1. The germline gives CDR1 SGHTA, CDR2 FQGNSA. CDR3 region: CASSLGTSVYEQYF. CDR3 in DNA: TGTGCCAGCAGCTTAGGGACTAGCGTCTACGAGCAGTACTTC. Supplemented by reference TRBV7-2 and TRBJ2-7, the full variable domain reads GAGVSQSPSNKVTEKGKDVELRCDPISGHTALYWYRQSLGQGLEFLIYFQGNSAPDKSGLPSDRFSAERTGGSVSTLTIQRTQQEDSAVYLCASSLGTSVYEQYFGPGTRLTVT.

Details on this clone: Germline and junction disagree at one end, which may indicate a read error. This rearrangement joins TRBV6-6 to TRBJ1-2; 9 positions agree with TRBD1. The CDR3 loop spans 14 amino acids. Per the germline V gene, CDR1 is MNHNY and CDR2 is SVGAGI (reference sequence). This CDR3 reads CASSDSTGGYGYTF. DNA for the CDR3: TGTGCCAGCAGTGACTCGACAGGGGGCTATGGCTACACCTTC.

The rearrangement links TRBV7-2 to TRBJ2-1, with TRBD2 matching 10 bases. V lost 5 bases to trimming and J lost 9 bases; unmatched junction nucleotides: 7. CDR3 length equals 14 residues. The germline CDR1 and CDR2 sequences are SGHTA and FQGNSA. The DNA of the CDR3 is TGTGCCAGCAGCATTCTAGCGGGAGCTAGTGAGCAGTTCTTC. Translated: CASSILAGASEQFF.

The chain couples TRBV7-3 to TRBJ2-6; possibly TRBD2 for D (6 bases). V gave up 2 bases and J gave up 4 bases, with 9 bases separating them. Germline-derived CDR1 and CDR2 are SGHTA and FQGTGA. The CDR3 consists of 15 residues. CDR3 residues: CASSLGGTGANVLTF. Here the CDR3 DNA reads TGTGCCAGCAGCTTAGGAGGGACCGGGGCCAACGTCCTGACTTTC.

This chain uses TRBV5-6 with TRBJ2-4; D unclear. The CDR3 is 13 residues long. CDR1 and CDR2 from the germline V gene are SGHDT and YYEEEE. The V end lost 0 bases, the J end lost 10 bases, and 11 bases lay between the germline ends. This CDR3 reads CASSLGSSVIQYF. The CDR3 nucleotides read TGTGCCAGCAGCTTGGGCAGCTCGGTGATTCAGTACTTC.

The V call is TRBV7-2, the J call TRBJ2-7, with 9 bases aligning to TRBD1. The CDR3 runs 15 residues. Looked up from germline, CDR1 is SGHTA and CDR2 is FQGNSA. V was clipped by 5 bases and J by 5 bases; unmatched bases: 10. This chain's CDR3 is CASSPKGQGEHEQYF. Written as DNA, the CDR3 is TGTGCCAGCAGCCCAAAGGGACAGGGCGAGCACGAGCAGTACTTC.

The CDR3 spells CASSQESVGLNTEAFF. CDR3 bases: TGTGCCAGCAGCCAAGAATCTGTGGGTTTAAACACTGAAGCTTTCTTT. The chain couples TRBV4-2 to TRBJ1-1; D not certain. The V gene lost 0 bases and the J gene lost 2 bases, with 13 bases spanning the gap. In germline, CDR1 is LGHNA, CDR2 YNFKEQ. CDR3 length equals 16 residues.

The chain recombines TRBV6-4 with TRBJ2-7; 11 bases are a match to TRBD2. The length of the CDR3 is 14 residues. From germline, CDR1 is MRHNA and CDR2 SNTAGT. V gave up 4 bases and J gave up 7 bases; unmatched junction bases: 6. CDR3 nucleotide sequence: TGTGCCAGCAGTGTTACTAGCGGGAGTTTTGAGCAGTACTTC. This encodes CASSVTSGSFEQYF.

The chain combines TRBV2 with TRBJ1-4; a weak D match, TRBD1 (5 bases). The germline V gene encodes CDR1 SNHLY and CDR2 FYNNEI. CDR3 length: 12 residues. V was trimmed by 6 bases and J by 7 bases, leaving 9 bases between them. This chain's CDR3 is CASSRDPEKLFF. The CDR3 nucleotides are TGTGCCAGCAGCCGGGACCCTGAAAAACTGTTTTTT. Supplemented by reference TRBV2 and TRBJ1-4, the full variable domain reads EPEVTQTPSHQVTQMGQEVILRCVPISNHLYFYWYRQILGQKVEFLVSFYNNEISEKSEIFDDQFSVERPDGSNFTLKIRSTKLEDSAMYFCASSRDPEKLFFGSGTQLSVL.